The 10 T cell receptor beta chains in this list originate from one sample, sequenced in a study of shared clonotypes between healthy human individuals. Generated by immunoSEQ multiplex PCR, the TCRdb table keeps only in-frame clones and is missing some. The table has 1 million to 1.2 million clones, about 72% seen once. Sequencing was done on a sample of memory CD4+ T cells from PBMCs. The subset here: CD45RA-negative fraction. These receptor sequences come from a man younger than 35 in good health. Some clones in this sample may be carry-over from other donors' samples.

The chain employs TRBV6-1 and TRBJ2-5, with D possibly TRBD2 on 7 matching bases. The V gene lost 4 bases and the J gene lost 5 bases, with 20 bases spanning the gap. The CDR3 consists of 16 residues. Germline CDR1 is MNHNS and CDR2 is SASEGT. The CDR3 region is CASSGRLGGARETQYF. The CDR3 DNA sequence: TGTGCCAGCAGTGGACGATTAGGGGGGGCGAGGGAGACCCAGTACTTC.

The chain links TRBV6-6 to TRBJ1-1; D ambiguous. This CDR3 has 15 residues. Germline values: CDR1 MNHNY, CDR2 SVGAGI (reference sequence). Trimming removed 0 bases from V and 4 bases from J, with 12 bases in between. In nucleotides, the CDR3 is TGTGCCAGCAGTTACTCGTCAGGTTCGGGCACTGAAGCTTTCTTT. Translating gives CASSYSSGSGTEAFF.

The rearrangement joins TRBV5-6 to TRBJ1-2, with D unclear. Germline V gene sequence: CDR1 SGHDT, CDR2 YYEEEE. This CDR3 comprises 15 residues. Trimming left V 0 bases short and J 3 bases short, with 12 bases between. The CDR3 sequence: CASSLVGPSDYGYTF. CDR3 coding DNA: TGTGCCAGCAGCTTGGTTGGCCCCTCGGACTATGGCTACACCTTC.

This chain's CDR3 is CAISSGEGYNTQYF. The CDR3, as DNA: TGTGCCATCAGTAGCGGAGAAGGGTACAATACGCAGTATTTT. This sequence joins TRBV10-3 and TRBJ2-3; weak D call: TRBD2 (5 bases). The CDR3 consists of 14 residues. Trimming shortened V by 5 bases and J by 7 bases, and 16 bases separated the two germline ends. Germline V gene sequence: CDR1 ENHRY, CDR2 SYGVKD.

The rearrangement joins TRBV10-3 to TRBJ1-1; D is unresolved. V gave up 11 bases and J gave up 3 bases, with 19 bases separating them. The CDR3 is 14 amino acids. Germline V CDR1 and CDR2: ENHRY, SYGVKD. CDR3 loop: CAVRGSGGDTEAFF. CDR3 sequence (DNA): TGTGCCGTAAGAGGGTCGGGAGGTGACACTGAAGCTTTCTTT.

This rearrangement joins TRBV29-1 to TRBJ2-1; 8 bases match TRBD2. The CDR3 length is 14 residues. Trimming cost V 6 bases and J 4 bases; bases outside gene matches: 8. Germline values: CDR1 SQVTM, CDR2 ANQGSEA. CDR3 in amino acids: CSVVAGMGYNEQFF. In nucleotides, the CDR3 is TGCAGCGTCGTAGCGGGAATGGGGTACAATGAGCAGTTCTTC.

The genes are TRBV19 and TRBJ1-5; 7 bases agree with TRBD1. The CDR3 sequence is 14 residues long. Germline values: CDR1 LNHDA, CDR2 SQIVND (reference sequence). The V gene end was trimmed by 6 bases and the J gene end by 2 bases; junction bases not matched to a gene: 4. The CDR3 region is CASSHRGGNQPQHF. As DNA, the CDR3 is TGTGCCAGTAGCCACAGGGGTGGCAATCAGCCCCAGCATTTT.

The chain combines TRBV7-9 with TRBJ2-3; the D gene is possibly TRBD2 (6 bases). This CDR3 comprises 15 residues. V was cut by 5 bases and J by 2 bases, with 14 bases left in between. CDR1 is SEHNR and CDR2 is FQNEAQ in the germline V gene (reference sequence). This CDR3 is CASSARLVDTDTQYF. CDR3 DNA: TGTGCCAGCAGCGCTAGACTAGTCGACACAGATACGCAGTATTTT.

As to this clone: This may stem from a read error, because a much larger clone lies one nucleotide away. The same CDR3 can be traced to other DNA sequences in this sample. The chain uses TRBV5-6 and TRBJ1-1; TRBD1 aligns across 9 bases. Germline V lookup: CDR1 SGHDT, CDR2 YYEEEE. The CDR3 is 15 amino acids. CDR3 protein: CASSLLQGAGTEAFF. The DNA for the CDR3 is TGTGCCAGTAGCTTATTACAGGGGGCTGGGACTGAAGCTTTCTTT.

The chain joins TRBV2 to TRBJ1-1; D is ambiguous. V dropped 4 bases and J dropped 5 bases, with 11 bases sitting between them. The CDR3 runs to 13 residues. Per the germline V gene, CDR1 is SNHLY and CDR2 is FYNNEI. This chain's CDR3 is CASSVRPVTEAFF. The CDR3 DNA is TGTGCCAGCAGTGTCAGGCCAGTAACTGAAGCTTTCTTT.